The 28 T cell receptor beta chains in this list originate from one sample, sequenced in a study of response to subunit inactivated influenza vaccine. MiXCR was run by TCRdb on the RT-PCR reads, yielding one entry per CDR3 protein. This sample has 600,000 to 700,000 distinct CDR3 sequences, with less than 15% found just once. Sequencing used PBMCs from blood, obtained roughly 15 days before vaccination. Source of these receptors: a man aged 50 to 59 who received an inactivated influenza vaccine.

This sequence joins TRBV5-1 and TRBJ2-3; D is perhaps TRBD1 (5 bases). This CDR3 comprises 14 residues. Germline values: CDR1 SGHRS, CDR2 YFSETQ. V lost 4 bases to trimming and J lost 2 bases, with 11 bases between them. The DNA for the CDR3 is TGCGCCAGCAGCAGGGGTCTTATCACAGATACGCAGTATTTT. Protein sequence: CASSRGLITDTQYF.

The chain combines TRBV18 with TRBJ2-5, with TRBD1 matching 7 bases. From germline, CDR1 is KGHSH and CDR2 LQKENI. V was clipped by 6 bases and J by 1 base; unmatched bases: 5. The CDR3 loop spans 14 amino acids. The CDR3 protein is CASSVRDSQETQYF. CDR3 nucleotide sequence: TGTGCCAGCTCGGTCCGGGACAGCCAAGAGACCCAGTACTTC.

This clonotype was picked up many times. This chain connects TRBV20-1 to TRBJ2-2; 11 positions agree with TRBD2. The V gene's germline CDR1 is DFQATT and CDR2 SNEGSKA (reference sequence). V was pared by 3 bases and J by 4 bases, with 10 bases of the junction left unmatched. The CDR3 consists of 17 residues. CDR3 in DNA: TGCAGTGCTAGGGTAGCGGGAGGGCCCCGTACCACCGGGGAGCTGTTTTTT. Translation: CSARVAGGPRTTGELFF.

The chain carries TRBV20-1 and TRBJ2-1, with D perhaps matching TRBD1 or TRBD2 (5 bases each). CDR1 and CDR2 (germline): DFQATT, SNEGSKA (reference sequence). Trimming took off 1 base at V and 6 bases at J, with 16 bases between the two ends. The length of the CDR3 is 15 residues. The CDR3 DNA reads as TGCAGTGCTAGAGTTGAATTGGGACGTCGCAATGAGCAGTTCTTC. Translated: CSARVELGRRNEQFF.

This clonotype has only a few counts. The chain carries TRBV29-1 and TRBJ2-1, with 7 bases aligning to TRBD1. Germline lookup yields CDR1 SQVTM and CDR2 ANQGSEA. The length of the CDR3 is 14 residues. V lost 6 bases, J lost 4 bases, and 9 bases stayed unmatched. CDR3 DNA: TGCAGCGTCTTGAGGCAGGGGGAATACAATGAGCAGTTCTTC. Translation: CSVLRQGEYNEQFF.

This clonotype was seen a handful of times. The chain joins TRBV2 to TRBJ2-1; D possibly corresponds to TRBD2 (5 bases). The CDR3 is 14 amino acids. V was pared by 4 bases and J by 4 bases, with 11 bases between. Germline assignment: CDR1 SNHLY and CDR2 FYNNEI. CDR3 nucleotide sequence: TGTGCCAGCAGTGGACTTCGCGGGTACAATGAGCAGTTCTTC. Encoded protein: CASSGLRGYNEQFF.

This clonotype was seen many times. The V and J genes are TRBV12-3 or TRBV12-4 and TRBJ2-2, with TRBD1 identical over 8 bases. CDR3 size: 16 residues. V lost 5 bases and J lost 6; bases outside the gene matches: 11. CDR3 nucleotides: TGTGCCAGCAGTCCGACAGGGGCCCTTGGGGCCGGGGAGCTGTTTTTT. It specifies CASSPTGALGAGELFF.

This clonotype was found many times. The CDR3 is CASRDRGSYEQYF. The CDR3 nucleotides read TGTGCCAGTCGGGACAGGGGGTCCTACGAGCAGTACTTC. This sequence joins TRBV12-3 or TRBV12-4 and TRBJ2-7, with 11 bases that match TRBD1. The V segment lost 9 bases and the J segment 1 base; nucleotides outside the gene matches: 2. CDR3 length: 13 residues.

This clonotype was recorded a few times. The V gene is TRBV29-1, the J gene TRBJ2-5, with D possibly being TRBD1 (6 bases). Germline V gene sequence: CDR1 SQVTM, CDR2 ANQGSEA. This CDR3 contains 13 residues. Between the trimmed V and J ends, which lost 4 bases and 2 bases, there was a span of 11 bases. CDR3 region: CSVGQVLQETQYF. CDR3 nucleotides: TGCAGCGTTGGACAGGTGCTTCAAGAGACCCAGTACTTC.

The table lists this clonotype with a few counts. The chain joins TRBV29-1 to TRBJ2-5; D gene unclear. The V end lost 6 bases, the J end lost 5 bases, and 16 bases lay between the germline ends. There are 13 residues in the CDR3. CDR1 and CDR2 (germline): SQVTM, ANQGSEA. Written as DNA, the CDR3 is TGCAGCGTGGGCAAAATACTGGGGGAGACCCAGTACTTC. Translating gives CSVGKILGETQYF.

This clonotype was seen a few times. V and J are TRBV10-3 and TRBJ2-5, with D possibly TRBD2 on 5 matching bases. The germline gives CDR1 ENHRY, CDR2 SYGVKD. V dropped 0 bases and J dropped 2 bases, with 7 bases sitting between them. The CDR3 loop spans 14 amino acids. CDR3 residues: CAISESGSQETQYF. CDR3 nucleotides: TGTGCCATCAGTGAGTCAGGGAGTCAAGAGACCCAGTACTTC.

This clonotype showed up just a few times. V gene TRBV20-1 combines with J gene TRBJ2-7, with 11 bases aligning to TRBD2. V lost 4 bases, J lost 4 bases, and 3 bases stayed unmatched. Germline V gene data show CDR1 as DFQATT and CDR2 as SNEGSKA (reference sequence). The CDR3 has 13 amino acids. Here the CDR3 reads CSAILAGDYEQYF. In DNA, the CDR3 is TGCAGTGCTATACTAGCGGGAGATTACGAGCAGTACTTC.

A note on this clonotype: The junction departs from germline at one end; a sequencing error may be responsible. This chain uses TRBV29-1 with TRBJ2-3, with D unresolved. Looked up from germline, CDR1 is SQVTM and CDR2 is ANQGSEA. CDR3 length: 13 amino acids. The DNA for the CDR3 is TGCAGCGTTGACAAAGAGGCCACAGTTACGCAGTATTTT. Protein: CSVDKEATVTQYF.

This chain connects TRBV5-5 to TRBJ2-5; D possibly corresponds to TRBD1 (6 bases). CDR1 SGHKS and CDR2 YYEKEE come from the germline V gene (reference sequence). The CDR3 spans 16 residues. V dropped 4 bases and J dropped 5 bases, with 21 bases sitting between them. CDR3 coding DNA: TGTGCCAGCAGCCAGGGTGGGCGCAGGGGTCTGGAGACCCAGTACTTC. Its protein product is CASSQGGRRGLETQYF.

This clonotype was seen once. CDR3 protein: CASSQRLAEAYEQYF. CDR3 coding DNA: TGCGCCAGCAGCCAAAGACTAGCGGAGGCCTACGAGCAGTACTTC. The chain uses TRBV4-3 and TRBJ2-7, with 9 bases lining up with TRBD2. V was clipped by 2 bases and J by 2 bases; unmatched bases: 4. The germline gives CDR1 LGHNA, CDR2 YSLEER. The CDR3 is made up of 15 amino acids.

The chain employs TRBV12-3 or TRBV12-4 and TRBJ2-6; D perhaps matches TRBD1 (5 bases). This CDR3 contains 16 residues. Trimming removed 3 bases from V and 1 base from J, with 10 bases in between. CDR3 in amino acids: CASSLGRRSGANVLTF. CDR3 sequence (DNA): TGTGCCAGCAGTTTGGGGCGGCGATCTGGGGCCAACGTCCTGACTTTC.

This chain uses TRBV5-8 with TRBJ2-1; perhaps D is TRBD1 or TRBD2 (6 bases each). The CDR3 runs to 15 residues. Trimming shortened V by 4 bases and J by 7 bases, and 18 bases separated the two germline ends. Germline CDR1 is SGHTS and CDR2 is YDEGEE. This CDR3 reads CASSPQRGGGNEQFF. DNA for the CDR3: TGTGCCAGCAGCCCTCAGCGTGGAGGGGGGAATGAGCAGTTCTTC.

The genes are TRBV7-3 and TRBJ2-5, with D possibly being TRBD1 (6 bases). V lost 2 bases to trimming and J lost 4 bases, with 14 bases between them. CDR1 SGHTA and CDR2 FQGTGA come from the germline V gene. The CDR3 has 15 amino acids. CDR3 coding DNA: TGTGCCAGCAGCTTAGGACAGAATAGGGGAGAGACCCAGTACTTC. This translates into CASSLGQNRGETQYF. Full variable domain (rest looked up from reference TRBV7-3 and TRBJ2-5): GAGVSQTPSNKVTEKGKYVELRCDPISGHTALYWYRQSLGQGPEFLIYFQGTGAADDSGLPNDRFFAVRPEGSVSTLKIQRTERGDSAVYLCASSLGQNRGETQYFGPGTRLLVL.

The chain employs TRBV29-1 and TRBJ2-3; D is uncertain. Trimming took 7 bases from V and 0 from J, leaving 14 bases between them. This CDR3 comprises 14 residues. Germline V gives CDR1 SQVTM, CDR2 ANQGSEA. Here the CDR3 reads CSGGIAASTDTQYF. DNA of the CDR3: TGCAGCGGGGGAATCGCGGCGAGCACAGATACGCAGTATTTT.

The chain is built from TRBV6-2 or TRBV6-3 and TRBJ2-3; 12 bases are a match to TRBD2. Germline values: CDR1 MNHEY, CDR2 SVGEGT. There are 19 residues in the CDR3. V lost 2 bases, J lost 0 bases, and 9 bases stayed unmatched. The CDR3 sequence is CASSYPRLAGGFSTDTQYF. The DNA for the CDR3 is TGTGCCAGCAGTTACCCCAGGCTAGCGGGAGGGTTCAGCACAGATACGCAGTATTTT.

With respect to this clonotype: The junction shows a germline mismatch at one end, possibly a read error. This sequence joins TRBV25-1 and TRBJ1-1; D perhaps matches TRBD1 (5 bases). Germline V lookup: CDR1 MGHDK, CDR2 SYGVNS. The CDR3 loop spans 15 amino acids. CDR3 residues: CDSSGLDTLNTEAFF. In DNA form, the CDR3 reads TGTGACAGCAGTGGATTGGACACGTTGAACACTGAAGCTTTCTTT.

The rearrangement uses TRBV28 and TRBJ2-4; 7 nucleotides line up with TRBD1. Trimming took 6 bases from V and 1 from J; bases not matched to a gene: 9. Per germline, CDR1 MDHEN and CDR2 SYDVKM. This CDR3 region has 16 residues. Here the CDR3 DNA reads TGTGCCAGCAGACGACAAACACAGGGGGCCAAAAACATTCAGTACTTC. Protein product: CASRRQTQGAKNIQYF.

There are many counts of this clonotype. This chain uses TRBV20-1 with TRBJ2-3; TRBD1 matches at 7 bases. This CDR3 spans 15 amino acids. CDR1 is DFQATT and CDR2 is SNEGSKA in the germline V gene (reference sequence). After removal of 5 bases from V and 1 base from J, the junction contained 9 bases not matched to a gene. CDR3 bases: TGCAGTGCTTTACAGGGGCAAGGAGGCACAGATACGCAGTATTTT. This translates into CSALQGQGGTDTQYF.

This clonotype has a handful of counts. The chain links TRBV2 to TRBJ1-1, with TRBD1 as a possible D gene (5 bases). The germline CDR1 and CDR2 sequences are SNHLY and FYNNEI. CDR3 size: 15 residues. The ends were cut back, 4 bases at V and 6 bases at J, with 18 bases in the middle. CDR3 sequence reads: CASSAYGTPGAEAFF. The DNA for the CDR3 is TGTGCCAGCAGTGCATATGGGACCCCGGGGGCTGAAGCTTTCTTT.

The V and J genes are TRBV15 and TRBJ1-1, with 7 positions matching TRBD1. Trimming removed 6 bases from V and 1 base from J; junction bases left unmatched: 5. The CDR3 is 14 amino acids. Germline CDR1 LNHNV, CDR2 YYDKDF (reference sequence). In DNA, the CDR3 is TGTGCCACCAGTCAGGGGGGAGGGAACACTGAAGCTTTCTTT. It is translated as CATSQGGGNTEAFF.

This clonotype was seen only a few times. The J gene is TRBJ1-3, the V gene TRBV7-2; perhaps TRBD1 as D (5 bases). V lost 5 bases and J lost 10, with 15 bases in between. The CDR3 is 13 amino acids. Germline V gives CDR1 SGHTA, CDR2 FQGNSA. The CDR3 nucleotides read TGTGCCAGCAGCGCGGGGCTCGGGGGGACCATATATTTT. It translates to CASSAGLGGTIYF.

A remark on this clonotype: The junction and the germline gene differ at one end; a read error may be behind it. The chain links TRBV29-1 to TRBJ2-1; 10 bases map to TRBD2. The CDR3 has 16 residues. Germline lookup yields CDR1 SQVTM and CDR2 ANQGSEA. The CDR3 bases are TGCAGCGTTGAAGGGAACCCGGGACTAGCGACCAATGAGCAGCTCTTC. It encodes CSVEGNPGLATNEQLF.

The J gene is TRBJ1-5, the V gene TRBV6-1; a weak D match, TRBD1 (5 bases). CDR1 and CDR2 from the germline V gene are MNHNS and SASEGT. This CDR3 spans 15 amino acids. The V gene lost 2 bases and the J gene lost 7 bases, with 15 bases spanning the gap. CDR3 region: CASSERGRVTQPQHF. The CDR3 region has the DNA TGTGCCAGCAGTGAACGAGGCAGGGTTACGCAGCCCCAGCATTTT.